In this sample, the clone carrying this T cell receptor beta chain turned up a few times. Its antigen is not known. The CDR3 has 16 residues. Germline values: CDR1 LGHDT, CDR2 YNNKEL (reference sequence). With 3 bases clipped from V and 0 bases from J, the junction kept 3 bases outside the gene matches. Amplification of TCR beta CDR3 regions was performed using RNA transcripts as template. Researchers ran a first-round RT-PCR on the TCR CDR3 using the HTBI primer set. TCRdb reanalysed the multiplex PCR reads using MiXCR and keeps one entry per CDR3 protein. The table has fewer than 450,000 distinct CDR3 sequences, less than 20% seen once. This sample is drawn from a study of T cells in Graves' hyperthyroidism and ophthalmopathy. Study-wide points: By a 13 V-J model, ophthalmopathy was set apart from stable hyperthyroidism.

It was uncontrolled infection, other autoimmune disease, pregnancy or lactation that excluded patients. Together with thyroid ultrasound, orbital computed tomography, serum thyroxine and TRAb, clinical symptoms were used for diagnoses. 8.5 to 10 ml of fresh peripheral blood supplied the PBMCs. This sequence joins TRBV3-1 and TRBJ1-5; 9 nucleotides line up with TRBD1. The clonotype was recovered from a man between 18 and 35 years old with Graves' ophthalmopathy. Sequences were obtained from blood. CDR3 nucleotide sequence: TGTGCCAGCAGCCATGAGACAGGGGGTAGCAATCAGCCCCAGCATTTT. It codes for CASSHETGGSNQPQHF.